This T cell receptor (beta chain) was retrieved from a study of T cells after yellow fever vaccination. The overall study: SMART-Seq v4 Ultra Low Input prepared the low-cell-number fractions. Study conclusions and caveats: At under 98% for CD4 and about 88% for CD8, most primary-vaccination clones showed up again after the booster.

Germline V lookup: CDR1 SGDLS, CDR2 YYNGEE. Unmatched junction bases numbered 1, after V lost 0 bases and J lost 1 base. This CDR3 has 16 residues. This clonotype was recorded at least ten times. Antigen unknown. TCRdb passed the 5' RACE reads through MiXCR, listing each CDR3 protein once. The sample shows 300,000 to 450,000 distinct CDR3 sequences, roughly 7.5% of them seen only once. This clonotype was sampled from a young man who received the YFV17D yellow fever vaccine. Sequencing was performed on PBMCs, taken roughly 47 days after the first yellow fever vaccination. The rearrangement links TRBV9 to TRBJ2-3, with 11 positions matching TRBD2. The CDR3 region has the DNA TGTGCCAGCAGCGTAGTACTAGCGGGGGGCACAGATACGCAGTATTTT. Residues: CASSVVLAGGTDTQYF.